The rows below give T cell receptor beta chains drawn from one sample of a study of shared clonotypes between healthy human individuals. Using immunoSEQ multiplex PCR, the repertoire was profiled, and TCRdb retains in-frame clones only, with some absent. Of about 1,500,000 clones listed, 96% are singletons. The sequenced sample was naive CD4+ T cells sorted from blood. These receptors were taken from a man aged 30 to 45 in good health. The conserved cysteine and the conserved F or W are not part of the CDR3 here. The order of the fields is J gene, V gene, CDR3 protein.

TRBJ2-6	TRBV5-1	ASSLEKGSSSGANVLT
TRBJ1-2	TRBV27	ATGDSNYGYT
TRBJ2-5	TRBV9	ASSESSQETQY
TRBJ2-6	TRBV19	ASMLGPGAVQGANVLT
TRBJ2-7	TRBV5-6	ASSTSETSADEQY
TRBJ2-7	TRBV5-1	ASSDQGSYEQY
TRBJ2-2	TRBV6-5	ASSYDLGTNTGELF
TRBJ1-2	TRBV28	ASSPTPYGYT
TRBJ1-2	TRBV29-1	SVARGPPTALNYGYT
TRBJ2-7	TRBV11-2	ASSLALSAGYEQY
TRBJ2-7	TRBV14	ASSLGLANYEQY
TRBJ2-1	TRBV18	ASSPTSGRVNEQF
TRBJ2-6	TRBV9	ASSVDTSGANVLT
TRBJ2-5	TRBV30	ALDGGRFVETQY
TRBJ2-7	TRBV29-1	SVALAYEQY
TRBJ2-3	TRBV18	ASIPSQAASTDTQY
TRBJ2-3	TRBV5-1	ASSSGGKGTTDTQY
TRBJ2-1	TRBV27	ASSLSRLHNEQF
TRBJ2-1	TRBV10-1	ASSDSGTSGNNEQF
TRBJ1-5	TRBV2	ASSAGQNSNQPQH
TRBJ2-2	TRBV10-1	ATPKEGATGELF
TRBJ2-1	TRBV4-1	ASSQLPNEQF
TRBJ2-7	TRBV27	ASSLWKTSENPYEQY
TRBJ2-1	TRBV5-1	ASSSGWSYNEQF
TRBJ2-7	TRBV18	ASSENGGLRYEQY
TRBJ2-3	TRBV19	ATRNGGGLTDTQY
TRBJ2-1	TRBV27	ASSLFTSVKSRNEQF
TRBJ1-1	TRBV6-5	ASRGGTEAF
TRBJ2-2	TRBV7-7	ASSQRVLAGVGNTGELF
TRBJ2-7	TRBV10-3	AISEWASSYEQY
TRBJ2-5	TRBV13	ASRRTGQETQY
TRBJ2-7	TRBV11-2	ASSEPPWDALSYEQY
TRBJ2-6	TRBV5-5	ASSLRYGQVYSGANVLT
TRBJ2-1	TRBV4-1	ASSQYGEGSRDNEQF
TRBJ2-1	TRBV19	ASSIVAGGPEF
TRBJ1-2	TRBV7-2	ASSVDSNYGYT
TRBJ1-4	TRBV5-1	ASSLASGANEKLF
TRBJ1-4	TRBV28	ASSSGGTDEKLF
TRBJ2-1	TRBV10-1	ANPNTGTSRNNEQF
TRBJ2-3	TRBV11-3	ASSPGLAGGFTDTQY
TRBJ2-1	TRBV30	AWKGGRAVNEQF
TRBJ1-1	TRBV5-1	ASSLATQGGGAF
TRBJ1-1	TRBV6-5	ASSISGKEAF
TRBJ2-7	TRBV27	ASKRQGSSYEQY